Listed here are 26 T cell receptor beta chains from one sample, sequenced in a study of cytomegalovirus exposure and HLA in healthy donors. 13 Jbeta primers and 60 Vbeta primers were used for the PCR. Assay: immunoSEQ multiplex PCR; the TCRdb copy retains only in-frame clones and omits some. This sample has some 120,000 clones, with around 75% found just once. The sequenced sample was PBMCs. These receptors originate from a woman aged 25 to 39 in good health and CMV-seronegative.

The V and J genes are TRBV30 and TRBJ2-6; 7 bases fit TRBD1. The length of the CDR3 is 15 residues. Unmatched junction bases numbered 4, after V lost 3 bases and J lost 2 bases. From germline, CDR1 is GTSNPN and CDR2 SVGIG (reference sequence). The CDR3 DNA reads TGTGCCTGGAGCCCCGGACAGGCTGGGGCCAACGTCCTGACTTTC. It codes for CAWSPGQAGANVLTF. The complete variable domain, with remaining parts taken from reference TRBV30 and TRBJ2-6, reads SQTIHQWPATLVQPVGSPLSLECTVEGTSNPNLYWYRQAAGRGLQLLFYSVGIGQISSEVPQNLSASRPQDRQFILSSKKLLLSDSGFYLCAWSPGQAGANVLTFGAGSRLTVL.

The genes are TRBV5-1 and TRBJ2-7, with TRBD1 identical over 10 bases. Unmatched junction bases numbered 6, after V lost 4 bases and J lost 5 bases. Germline V gene data show CDR1 as SGHRS and CDR2 as YFSETQ. This CDR3 has 14 amino acids. The CDR3 reads CASSHGTGEHEQYF. Here the CDR3 DNA reads TGCGCCAGCAGCCACGGGACAGGGGAACACGAGCAGTACTTC.

V and J are TRBV27 and TRBJ2-3; TRBD1 matches at 10 bases. The germline V gene has CDR1 MNHEY and CDR2 SMNVEV (reference sequence). The CDR3 covers 20 residues. Losses at the gene ends were 5 bases for V and 2 bases for J; bases not matched to a gene: 19. DNA for the CDR3: TGTGCCAGCAGTGGGGGACAGGGGCTGGCCCCTATAACCTTCACAGATACGCAGTATTTT. Translation: CASSGGQGLAPITFTDTQYF.

V is TRBV5-1 and J is TRBJ1-2, with D tentatively TRBD1 (5 bases). V was trimmed by 2 bases and J by 3 bases, leaving 11 bases between them. Germline loops: CDR1 SGHRS, CDR2 YFSETQ. CDR3 size: 14 residues. In nucleotides, the CDR3 is TGCGCCAGCAGCTTAGGGGTAGACGACTATGGCTACACCTTC. Encoded protein: CASSLGVDDYGYTF.

The chain has TRBV29-1 and TRBJ1-1; 10 bases match TRBD1. Germline V lookup: CDR1 SQVTM, CDR2 ANQGSEA. V shed 6 bases, J shed 5 bases, and the junction held 6 bases outside the gene matches. The CDR3 is 13 amino acids. This CDR3 reads CSVGDRGLTEAFF. DNA for the CDR3: TGCAGCGTAGGAGACAGGGGGCTTACTGAAGCTTTCTTT.

This clone was picked up one time. V is TRBV5-1 and J is TRBJ2-7; TRBD2 is a possible D gene (5 bases). V was pared by 3 bases and J by 0 bases, with 10 bases between. Germline V gene lookup returns CDR1 SGHRS and CDR2 YFSETQ. The CDR3 runs to 14 residues. The CDR3 region has the DNA TGCGCCAGCAGCTATAAAGGGAGCTCCTACGAGCAGTACTTC. Its protein product is CASSYKGSSYEQYF. Complete variable domain (other parts from reference TRBV5-1 and TRBJ2-7): KAGVTQTPRYLIKTRGQQVTLSCSPISGHRSVSWYQQTPGQGLQFLFEYFSETQRNKGNFPGRFSGRQFSNSRSEMNVSTLELGDSALYLCASSYKGSSYEQYFGPGTRLTVT.

The rearrangement links TRBV6-5 to TRBJ2-7; D is possibly TRBD2 (6 bases). The V and J ends lost 7 bases and 6 bases respectively, with 13 bases between them. The CDR3 length is 12 residues. The germline gives CDR1 MNHEY, CDR2 SVGAGI. CDR3 amino acids: CASTLRGGEQYF. CDR3 coding DNA: TGTGCCAGCACCCTTAGGGGAGGCGAGCAGTACTTC.

J is TRBJ2-1 and V is TRBV5-4; weak D call: TRBD1 (6 bases). V was shortened by 5 bases and J by 4 bases, with 13 bases between the two germline ends. This CDR3 comprises 14 residues. Germline V lookup: CDR1 SGHNT, CDR2 YYREEE (reference sequence). As DNA, the CDR3 is TGTGCCAGCAGTCCAGACAGGCCATACAATGAGCAGTTCTTC. It encodes CASSPDRPYNEQFF.

The chain uses TRBV19 and TRBJ1-2; a possible D gene is TRBD1 (5 bases). This CDR3 region has 13 residues. The germline V gene encodes CDR1 LNHDA and CDR2 SQIVND (reference sequence). Between the trimmed V and J ends, which lost 6 bases and 1 base, there was a span of 9 bases. The CDR3 region is CASRLDSNYGYTF. CDR3 nucleotides: TGTGCCAGTAGGCTAGACAGTAACTATGGCTACACCTTC.

This rearrangement joins TRBV7-9 to TRBJ2-1, with D possibly TRBD2 on 6 matching bases. Trimming took off 7 bases at V and 10 bases at J, with 23 bases between the two ends. This CDR3 contains 15 residues. Per germline, CDR1 SEHNR and CDR2 FQNEAQ (reference sequence). The CDR3 DNA sequence: TGTGCCAGCACCCCTGGGGGGAGACCTCTACGAGAGCAGTTCTTC. Translating it yields CASTPGGRPLREQFF.

This clone was recorded at least ten times. The sample holds other DNA sequences that translate to the same CDR3. The chain joins TRBV5-6 to TRBJ1-1; 10 positions match TRBD1. The germline CDR1 and CDR2 sequences are SGHDT and YYEEEE. V gave up 3 bases and J gave up 5 bases; unmatched junction bases: 4. The CDR3 totals 14 residues. CDR3 sequence: CASSWGQGWTEAFF. The CDR3 region has the DNA TGTGCCAGCAGCTGGGGACAGGGGTGGACTGAAGCTTTCTTT.

CDR3 region: CSATRPAENEKLFF. CDR3 in DNA: TGCAGCGCCACACGTCCAGCGGAAAATGAAAAACTGTTTTTT. This chain uses TRBV29-1 with TRBJ1-4; D unclear. Germline V lookup: CDR1 SQVTM, CDR2 ANQGSEA. There are 14 residues in the CDR3. V lost 7 bases and J 5 bases, leaving 17 bases between the germline ends.

The rearrangement links TRBV6-1 to TRBJ1-2; TRBD1 aligns across 9 bases. Germline trimming cut 4 bases from V and 8 bases from J; bases unmatched to any gene: 8. The CDR3 contains 14 residues. Germline CDR1 is MNHNS and CDR2 is SASEGT. CDR3 loop: CASSARQGEVGYTF. The CDR3 DNA reads as TGTGCCAGCAGTGCCCGACAGGGGGAAGTCGGCTACACCTTC.

CDR3 DNA sequence: TGTGCCAGCAGCGCGCGATCCTACGAGCAGTACTTC. Its protein is CASSARSYEQYF. The V gene is TRBV7-9, the J gene TRBJ2-7; D ambiguous. Trimming took 5 bases from V and 1 from J, leaving 6 bases between them. Looked up from germline, CDR1 is SEHNR and CDR2 is FQNEAQ (reference sequence). The CDR3 consists of 12 residues.

As for this clone: An end of the junction does not agree with germline; a read error may underlie this. This CDR3 is CSSSLGVEGLTF. CDR3 nucleotide sequence: TGTTCCAGCAGCTTAGGTGTCGAGGGACTCACCTTC. The rearrangement joins TRBV7-9 to TRBJ1-2, with a tentative D call TRBD1 (5 bases). The germline V gene has CDR1 SEHNR and CDR2 FQNEAQ (reference sequence). This CDR3 has 12 amino acids.

This clone came up a few times. V is TRBV18 and J is TRBJ2-7, with TRBD1 matching over 10 bases. Trimming at V came to 6 bases and at J to 4 bases, leaving 9 bases not matched to a gene. The V gene's germline CDR1 is KGHSH and CDR2 LQKENI. The CDR3 consists of 15 residues. The CDR3 sequence is CASSPGQGGWYEQYF. The CDR3 DNA follows: TGTGCCAGCTCCCCTGGACAGGGGGGATGGTACGAGCAGTACTTC.

Only one count was recorded for this clone. The V gene is TRBV7-9, the J gene TRBJ1-2, with 7 nucleotides matching TRBD1. V was pared by 4 bases and J by 3 bases, with 2 bases of the junction left unmatched. The germline CDR1 and CDR2 sequences are SEHNR and FQNEAQ (reference sequence). The CDR3 is made up of 13 amino acids. CDR3: CASSSGQDYGYTF. CDR3 coding DNA: TGTGCCAGCAGCTCAGGACAGGACTATGGCTACACCTTC.

V is TRBV5-1 and J is TRBJ2-3; 9 bases fit TRBD1. Germline trimming cut 5 bases from V and 8 bases from J; bases unmatched to any gene: 9. The CDR3 extends over 14 amino acids. Germline CDR1 reads SGHRS; CDR2 reads YFSETQ. The CDR3 spells CASRLQGAIGTQYF. As DNA, the CDR3 is TGCGCCAGCAGACTACAGGGGGCGATCGGTACGCAGTATTTT.

The genes are TRBV2 and TRBJ1-1; 9 nucleotides align to TRBD1. Germline V gene lookup returns CDR1 SNHLY and CDR2 FYNNEI. V lost 9 bases, J lost 2 bases, and 7 bases stayed unmatched. CDR3 length: 14 amino acids. The CDR3 DNA sequence: TGTGCCAGTACAGGGGGCCGGATCAACACTGAAGCTTTCTTT. It yields the protein CASTGGRINTEAFF.

This clone was observed a handful of times. The gene calls are TRBV6-5 and TRBJ1-2; 7 bases align to TRBD1. Trimming at V came to 2 bases and at J to 2 bases, leaving 5 bases not matched to a gene. Germline lookup yields CDR1 MNHEY and CDR2 SVGAGI. The CDR3 runs 15 residues. CDR3 bases: TGTGCCAGCAGTTACGCGGCAGGGGGAAACTATGGCTACACCTTC. The encoded protein is CASSYAAGGNYGYTF.

This chain links TRBV7-9 with TRBJ1-2; 8 bases are shared with TRBD1. J lost 2 bases, V lost 5 bases, and 4 bases had no gene match. CDR3 length: 14 residues. Germline V lookup: CDR1 SEHNR, CDR2 FQNEAQ (reference sequence). The CDR3 loop reads CASSLTGENYGYTF. The DNA for the CDR3 is TGTGCCAGCAGCCTGACAGGGGAGAACTATGGCTACACCTTC.

The rearrangement links TRBV7-2 to TRBJ2-7; 11 bases match TRBD2. The V gene end was trimmed by 1 base and the J gene end by 7 bases; junction bases not matched to a gene: 6. CDR3 size: 15 residues. The germline gives CDR1 SGHTA, CDR2 FQGNSA. Here the CDR3 reads CASSLVPLAGGEQYF. DNA for the CDR3: TGTGCCAGCAGCTTAGTTCCCCTAGCGGGAGGTGAGCAGTACTTC.

The V call is TRBV7-6, the J call TRBJ1-1; D remains ambiguous. CDR1 is SGHVS, CDR2 FNYEAQ, per germline. The CDR3 covers 14 residues. The CDR3, as DNA: TGTGCTACGTCCGGCGCGGAATTGAACACTGAAGCTTTCTTT. This encodes CATSGAELNTEAFF.

The chain has TRBV6-5 and TRBJ1-1, with D hard to call. Germline-derived CDR1 and CDR2 are MNHEY and SVGAGI. V gave up 5 bases and J gave up 7 bases, with 14 bases separating them. This CDR3 spans 13 amino acids. In DNA form, the CDR3 reads TGTGCCAGCAGTCCCCGTGTGCGGTTTGAAGCTTTCTTT. Translation: CASSPRVRFEAFF.

This clone was seen ten or more times. CDR3 loop: CASSMASGEPYGYTF. CDR3 in DNA: TGTGCCAGTAGTATGGCCTCCGGGGAGCCCTATGGCTACACCTTC. The chain couples TRBV19 to TRBJ1-2, with D hard to call. The CDR3 runs 15 residues. Deletions cut 3 bases from V and 4 bases from J, with 15 bases between. Germline CDR1 reads LNHDA; CDR2 reads SQIVND (reference sequence).

The table lists this clone with a few counts. This sequence joins TRBV30 and TRBJ1-1; D is unresolved. V gave up 0 bases and J gave up 11 bases, with 10 bases separating them. Looked up from germline, CDR1 is GTSNPN and CDR2 is SVGIG (reference sequence). The CDR3 totals 11 residues. CDR3 sequence reads: CAWSVGRNAFF. CDR3 sequence (DNA): TGTGCCTGGAGTGTTGGCAGAAACGCTTTCTTT.